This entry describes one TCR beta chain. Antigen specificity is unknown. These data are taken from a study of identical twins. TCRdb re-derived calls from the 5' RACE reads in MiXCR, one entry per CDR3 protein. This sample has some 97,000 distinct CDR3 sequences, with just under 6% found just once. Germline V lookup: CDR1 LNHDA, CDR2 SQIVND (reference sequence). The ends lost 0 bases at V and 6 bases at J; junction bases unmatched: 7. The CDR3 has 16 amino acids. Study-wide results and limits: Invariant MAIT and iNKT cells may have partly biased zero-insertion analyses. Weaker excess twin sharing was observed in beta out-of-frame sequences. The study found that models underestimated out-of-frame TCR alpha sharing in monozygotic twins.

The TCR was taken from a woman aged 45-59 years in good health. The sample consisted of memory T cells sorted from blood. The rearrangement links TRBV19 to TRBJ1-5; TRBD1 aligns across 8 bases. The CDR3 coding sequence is TGTGCCAGTAGTATAGAAGGGACAGGCAGGGGTCAGCCCCAGCATTTT. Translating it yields CASSIEGTGRGQPQHF.